The T cell receptor (beta chain) under discussion was sequenced for a study of cytomegalovirus exposure and HLA in healthy donors. As for the study in general: A prior study identified approximately 120 million unique TCR beta sequences from some 180 million T cells. Study-level points and caveats: As a later analysis showed, a missense DCLRE1C variant was linked to trimming of TCR beta V- and J-genes.

For this clone: Its antigen is currently unknown.

Amplification used 60 Vbeta primers and 13 Jbeta primers. Profiling relied on immunoSEQ multiplex PCR, and the TCRdb table lists in-frame clones only, not all of them. The table records more than 95,000 clones, about 82% of them present only once. The germline V gene encodes CDR1 SEHNR and CDR2 FQNEAQ (reference sequence). The CDR3 totals 15 residues. Between the trimmed V and J ends, which lost 4 bases and 0 bases, there was a span of 9 bases. This receptor was identified in a man in his fifties in good health and CMV-seronegative. The chain employs TRBV7-9 and TRBJ1-4; the D is unclear. Sequencing used PBMCs. The CDR3 sequence: CASSSTLATNEKLFF. The CDR3 DNA reads as TGTGCCAGCAGCTCCACTCTTGCAACTAATGAAAAACTGTTTTTT.